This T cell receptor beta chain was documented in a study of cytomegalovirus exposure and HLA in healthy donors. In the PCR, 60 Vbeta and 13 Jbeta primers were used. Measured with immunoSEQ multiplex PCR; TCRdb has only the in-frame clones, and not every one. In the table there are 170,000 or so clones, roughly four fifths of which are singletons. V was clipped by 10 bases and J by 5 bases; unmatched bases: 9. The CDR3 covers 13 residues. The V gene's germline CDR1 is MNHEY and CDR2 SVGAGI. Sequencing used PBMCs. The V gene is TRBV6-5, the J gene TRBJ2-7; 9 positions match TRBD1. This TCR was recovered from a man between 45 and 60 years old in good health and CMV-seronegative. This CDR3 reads CATRRDRVDEQYF. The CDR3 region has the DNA TGTGCCACTCGACGGGACAGGGTCGACGAGCAGTACTTC.